The rows below give T cell receptor beta chains drawn from one sample of a study of T cell responses to AZD1222 COVID-19 vaccine. Sequencing used immunoSEQ multiplex PCR; TCRdb keeps in-frame clones, though not all of them. The sample holds 120,000 to 150,000 clones; roughly 90% are singletons and the top ten take roughly 3.1%. The material was peripheral blood, obtained on day 0 of AZD1222 vaccination. These receptors came from an adult in good health. Each CDR3 is given with its conserved first and last residue. Fields, in order: V gene, J gene, D gene, clone size, CDR3 length, CDR3 protein, CDR3 DNA. A D gene is named only where the DNA matches it firmly. Expanded clones are given a class, and other clones once, few, many or no size at all.

v_call: TRBV6-5
j_call: TRBJ2-7
d_call: -
clone_size: -
cdr3_length: 15
cdr3_aa: CASSYLVPGAHEQYF
cdr3_nt: TGTGCCAGCAGTTACTTGGTTCCAGGGGCCCACGAGCAGTACTTC

v_call: TRBV30
j_call: TRBJ2-4
d_call: -
clone_size: -
cdr3_length: 10
cdr3_aa: CAWSTDIQYF
cdr3_nt: TGTGCCTGGAGTACCGACATTCAGTACTTC

v_call: TRBV6-5
j_call: TRBJ1-6
d_call: -
clone_size: -
cdr3_length: 15
cdr3_aa: CASSRHNLYNSPLHF
cdr3_nt: TGTGCCAGCAGTCGACACAACCTTTATAATTCACCCCTCCACTTT

v_call: TRBV3-1/TRBV3-2
j_call: TRBJ1-2
d_call: -
clone_size: -
cdr3_length: 13
cdr3_aa: CASSPITYYGYTF
cdr3_nt: TGTGCCAGCAGCCCGATAACGTACTATGGCTACACCTTC

v_call: TRBV7-9
j_call: TRBJ2-3
d_call: -
clone_size: few
cdr3_length: 13
cdr3_aa: CASMGISVDTQYF
cdr3_nt: TGTGCCAGCATGGGGATTAGTGTAGATACGCAGTATTTT

v_call: TRBV30
j_call: TRBJ1-6
d_call: -
clone_size: -
cdr3_length: 17
cdr3_aa: CAWSQSTGGRHNSPLHF
cdr3_nt: TGTGCCTGGAGTCAATCCACGGGGGGGCGCCATAATTCACCCCTCCACTTT

v_call: TRBV7-9
j_call: TRBJ2-3
d_call: -
clone_size: -
cdr3_length: 14
cdr3_aa: CASSLTRAIDTQYF
cdr3_nt: TGTGCCAGCAGCTTAACCCGGGCGATAGATACGCAGTATTTT

v_call: TRBV6-1
j_call: TRBJ2-7
d_call: TRBD1
clone_size: once
cdr3_length: 14
cdr3_aa: CASSDRDRAHEQYF
cdr3_nt: TGTGCCAGCAGTGACCGGGACAGGGCCCACGAGCAGTACTTC

v_call: TRBV14
j_call: TRBJ1-1
d_call: -
clone_size: -
cdr3_length: 15
cdr3_aa: CASSQRDKLNTEAFF
cdr3_nt: TGTGCCAGCAGCCAAAGGGACAAACTGAACACTGAAGCTTTCTTT

v_call: TRBV6-6
j_call: TRBJ2-1
d_call: -
clone_size: -
cdr3_length: 16
cdr3_aa: CASSYVPQGIYNEQFF
cdr3_nt: TGTGCCAGCAGTTACGTCCCCCAGGGAATCTACAATGAGCAGTTCTTC

v_call: TRBV30
j_call: TRBJ2-7
d_call: TRBD2
clone_size: once
cdr3_length: 14
cdr3_aa: CAWCRGGDAYEQYF
cdr3_nt: TGTGCCTGGTGCCGGGGGGGGGACGCCTACGAGCAGTACTTC

v_call: TRBV28
j_call: TRBJ2-4
d_call: -
clone_size: -
cdr3_length: 12
cdr3_aa: CASSLGGNIQYF
cdr3_nt: TGTGCCAGCAGTCTCGGGGGAAACATTCAGTACTTC

v_call: TRBV6-4
j_call: TRBJ2-1
d_call: TRBD1
clone_size: -
cdr3_length: 16
cdr3_aa: CASSDPDRGRGDEQFF
cdr3_nt: TGTGCCAGCAGTGACCCAGACAGGGGGCGAGGCGATGAGCAGTTCTTC

v_call: TRBV4-2
j_call: TRBJ1-4
d_call: -
clone_size: -
cdr3_length: 15
cdr3_aa: CASSQDWASGEKLFF
cdr3_nt: TGTGCCAGCAGCCAAGATTGGGCGAGTGGGGAAAAACTGTTTTTT

v_call: TRBV10-3
j_call: TRBJ2-7
d_call: TRBD1
clone_size: -
cdr3_length: 11
cdr3_aa: CAIGTGYEQYF
cdr3_nt: TGTGCCATCGGGACAGGGTACGAGCAGTACTTC

v_call: TRBV4-1
j_call: TRBJ2-2
d_call: -
clone_size: -
cdr3_length: 15
cdr3_aa: CASSPAQGFPGELFF
cdr3_nt: TGCGCCAGCAGCCCCGCTCAGGGATTCCCCGGGGAGCTGTTTTTT

v_call: TRBV28
j_call: TRBJ2-2
d_call: -
clone_size: -
cdr3_length: 14
cdr3_aa: CASDPWGDTGELFF
cdr3_nt: TGTGCCAGCGACCCCTGGGGGGACACCGGGGAGCTGTTTTTT

v_call: TRBV28
j_call: TRBJ1-5
d_call: TRBD1
clone_size: few
cdr3_length: 15
cdr3_aa: CASSTDRRKDRPQHF
cdr3_nt: TGTGCCAGCAGTACGGACAGGCGCAAGGATCGGCCCCAGCATTTT

v_call: TRBV5-1
j_call: TRBJ2-1
d_call: -
clone_size: -
cdr3_length: 14
cdr3_aa: CASSLAPAYNEQFF
cdr3_nt: TGCGCCAGCAGCTTGGCACCGGCTTACAATGAGCAGTTCTTC

v_call: TRBV7-6
j_call: TRBJ2-1
d_call: TRBD2
clone_size: -
cdr3_length: 15
cdr3_aa: CASSFGGRIYNEQFF
cdr3_nt: TGTGCCAGCAGCTTCGGCGGGAGGATCTACAATGAGCAGTTCTTC

v_call: TRBV29-1
j_call: TRBJ2-1
d_call: TRBD2
clone_size: -
cdr3_length: 13
cdr3_aa: CSAGLANYNEQFF
cdr3_nt: TGCAGCGCGGGACTAGCGAACTACAATGAGCAGTTCTTC

v_call: TRBV19
j_call: TRBJ2-1
d_call: TRBD2
clone_size: -
cdr3_length: 15
cdr3_aa: CASSLGGSSYNEQFF
cdr3_nt: TGTGCCAGTAGTCTCGGCGGGAGCTCCTACAATGAGCAGTTCTTC

v_call: TRBV19
j_call: TRBJ1-5
d_call: -
clone_size: -
cdr3_length: 17
cdr3_aa: CASSMNRGAGGNQPQHF
cdr3_nt: TGTGCCAGTAGTATGAACAGAGGGGCGGGGGGCAATCAGCCCCAGCATTTT

v_call: TRBV27
j_call: TRBJ2-1
d_call: -
clone_size: -
cdr3_length: 12
cdr3_aa: CASGQEKNEQFF
cdr3_nt: TGTGCCAGCGGACAAGAGAAGAATGAGCAGTTCTTC

v_call: TRBV10-3
j_call: TRBJ2-6
d_call: TRBD1
clone_size: -
cdr3_length: 16
cdr3_aa: CAISERGPSGANVLTF
cdr3_nt: TGTGCCATCAGTGAGAGGGGGCCATCTGGGGCCAACGTCCTGACTTTC

v_call: TRBV19
j_call: TRBJ2-3
d_call: TRBD1
clone_size: -
cdr3_length: 16
cdr3_aa: CASSIMTGLRPDTQYF
cdr3_nt: TGTGCCAGTAGTATAATGACAGGGTTACGACCAGATACGCAGTATTTT

v_call: TRBV24-1
j_call: TRBJ2-1
d_call: TRBD2
clone_size: -
cdr3_length: 15
cdr3_aa: CATGTSEENYNEQFF
cdr3_nt: TGTGCCACCGGGACTAGCGAGGAAAACTACAATGAGCAGTTCTTC

v_call: TRBV30
j_call: TRBJ1-4
d_call: -
clone_size: -
cdr3_length: 16
cdr3_aa: CAWSLRGTATNEKLFF
cdr3_nt: TGTGCCTGGAGCCTGAGGGGGACTGCAACTAATGAAAAACTGTTTTTT

v_call: TRBV27
j_call: TRBJ2-4
d_call: -
clone_size: -
cdr3_length: 15
cdr3_aa: CASSPRGLAKNIQYF
cdr3_nt: TGTGCCAGCAGTCCCCGGGGTCTAGCCAAAAACATTCAGTACTTC

v_call: TRBV24-1
j_call: TRBJ2-7
d_call: -
clone_size: -
cdr3_length: 13
cdr3_aa: CATSDQTGYEQYF
cdr3_nt: TGTGCCACCAGTGACCAAACTGGCTACGAGCAGTACTTC

v_call: TRBV11-1
j_call: TRBJ2-7
d_call: -
clone_size: once
cdr3_length: 14
cdr3_aa: CASSLAGPSGEQYF
cdr3_nt: TGTGCCAGCAGCTTAGCGGGACCCTCCGGGGAGCAGTACTTC

v_call: TRBV6-2/TRBV6-3
j_call: TRBJ1-4
d_call: TRBD1
clone_size: -
cdr3_length: 15
cdr3_aa: CASSYLTGGNEKLFF
cdr3_nt: TGTGCCAGCAGTTACTTGACAGGGGGTAACGAAAAACTGTTTTTT

v_call: TRBV5-6
j_call: TRBJ1-1
d_call: -
clone_size: -
cdr3_length: 12
cdr3_aa: CASSLKNTEAFF
cdr3_nt: TGTGCCAGCAGCCTAAAAAACACTGAAGCTTTCTTT

v_call: TRBV27
j_call: TRBJ1-3
d_call: TRBD1
clone_size: -
cdr3_length: 15
cdr3_aa: CASRRQGAGDGTIYF
cdr3_nt: TGTGCCAGCAGACGACAGGGGGCGGGGGACGGCACCATATATTTT

v_call: TRBV28
j_call: TRBJ2-5
d_call: -
clone_size: -
cdr3_length: 14
cdr3_aa: CASSTLDRSETQYF
cdr3_nt: TGTGCCAGCAGTACCCTTGACAGGTCTGAGACCCAGTACTTC

v_call: TRBV7-9
j_call: TRBJ1-1
d_call: -
clone_size: -
cdr3_length: 13
cdr3_aa: CASSLGQNTEAFF
cdr3_nt: TGTGCCAGCAGCCTGGGACAGAACACTGAAGCTTTCTTT

v_call: TRBV6-4
j_call: TRBJ2-2
d_call: TRBD1
clone_size: -
cdr3_length: 14
cdr3_aa: CASSDQGVAGELFF
cdr3_nt: TGTGCCAGCAGTGACCAGGGGGTTGCCGGGGAGCTGTTTTTT

v_call: TRBV7-9
j_call: TRBJ2-1
d_call: -
clone_size: -
cdr3_length: 14
cdr3_aa: CASSLAGRFNEQFF
cdr3_nt: TGTGCCAGCAGCTTAGCGGGACGATTCAATGAGCAGTTCTTC

v_call: TRBV19
j_call: TRBJ1-6
d_call: -
clone_size: once
cdr3_length: 15
cdr3_aa: CASSGRQGRNSPLHF
cdr3_nt: TGTGCCAGTAGTGGGCGGCAGGGACGAAATTCACCCCTCCACTTT

v_call: TRBV18
j_call: TRBJ1-2
d_call: -
clone_size: once
cdr3_length: 13
cdr3_aa: CASSPRGQDGYTF
cdr3_nt: TGTGCCAGCTCACCTCGGGGGCAGGATGGCTACACCTTC

v_call: TRBV7-9
j_call: TRBJ1-1
d_call: -
clone_size: -
cdr3_length: 15
cdr3_aa: CASSFRGGISTEAFF
cdr3_nt: TGTGCCAGCAGCTTTAGGGGGGGAATCAGCACTGAAGCTTTCTTT

v_call: TRBV7-9
j_call: TRBJ1-1
d_call: -
clone_size: -
cdr3_length: 15
cdr3_aa: CASSSEGHPNTEAFF
cdr3_nt: TGTGCCAGCAGCTCTGAGGGACATCCGAACACTGAAGCTTTCTTT

v_call: TRBV27
j_call: TRBJ2-1
d_call: TRBD1
clone_size: -
cdr3_length: 16
cdr3_aa: CASSLRQGALYNEQFF
cdr3_nt: TGTGCCAGCAGTTTGCGACAGGGGGCGCTTTACAATGAGCAGTTCTTC

v_call: TRBV18
j_call: TRBJ2-7
d_call: -
clone_size: -
cdr3_length: 15
cdr3_aa: CASSRRAGSADEQYF
cdr3_nt: TGTGCCAGCTCACGAAGAGCCGGGTCCGCTGACGAGCAGTACTTC